These T cell receptor beta chains were read from a single sample in a study of human T cells and chemical hapten exposure. Each CDR3 protein gets one entry after TCRdb re-called the RACE reads with MiXCR. The table has under 70,000 distinct CDR3 sequences, approximately 10% seen once; the top ten hold 3% to 4.5%. Here the sequenced sample was whole blood, taken in connection with sensitization to the hapten diphenylcyclopropenone (DPC). These receptors all come from a woman in her thirties or forties with alopecia areata. Some clones in this sample may be carry-over from other donors' samples. Each CDR3 is given with its conserved first and last residue. The D gene is left open where the match is weak. Size tells how often a clone was seen (once, few, many) or the class of an expanded clone, and some rows leave it out.

D gene: NA
J gene: TRBJ1-5
clone size: few
V gene: TRBV6-5
CDR3 DNA: TGTGCCAGCAGTTACCGGACAGGCAATCAGCCCCAGCATTTT
CDR3 protein: CASSYRTGNQPQHF

D gene: NA
J gene: TRBJ1-2
clone size: many
V gene: TRBV6-5
CDR3 DNA: TGTGCCAGCAGTTACTCGAGACCCGACTCCGGCTATGGCTACACCTTC
CDR3 protein: CASSYSRPDSGYGYTF

D gene: TRBD1
J gene: TRBJ1-6
clone size: many
V gene: TRBV5-1
CDR3 DNA: TGCGCCAGCAGCGCCGGGACAGTGGGTCATTCACCCCTCCACTTT
CDR3 protein: CASSAGTVGHSPLHF

D gene: NA
J gene: TRBJ1-2
clone size: NA
V gene: TRBV30
CDR3 DNA: TGTGCCTGGAGTGTAGGGGGGGCCTATGGCTACACCTTC
CDR3 protein: CAWSVGGAYGYTF

D gene: TRBD1
J gene: TRBJ2-5
clone size: many
V gene: TRBV29-1
CDR3 DNA: TGCAGCGTCCGAGGGACAGTAGAGACCCAGTACTTC
CDR3 protein: CSVRGTVETQYF

D gene: NA
J gene: TRBJ2-1
clone size: NA
V gene: TRBV28
CDR3 DNA: TGTGCCAGCAGTCCCACGGGAGCCCGATACAATGAGCAGTTCTTC
CDR3 protein: CASSPTGARYNEQFF

D gene: TRBD2
J gene: TRBJ2-7
clone size: many
V gene: TRBV25-1
CDR3 DNA: TGTGCCACCACGGGACTATCCTACGAGCAGTACTTC
CDR3 protein: CATTGLSYEQYF

D gene: TRBD1
J gene: TRBJ1-3
clone size: many
V gene: TRBV3-1
CDR3 DNA: TGTGCCAGCAGCCGGCATGGACAGGACTCTGGAAACACCATATATTTT
CDR3 protein: CASSRHGQDSGNTIYF

D gene: NA
J gene: TRBJ1-1
clone size: many
V gene: TRBV20-1
CDR3 DNA: TGCAGTGCGCGACGGTTAAACACTGAAGCTTTCTTT
CDR3 protein: CSARRLNTEAFF

D gene: NA
J gene: TRBJ2-2
clone size: NA
V gene: TRBV18
CDR3 DNA: TGTGCCAGCTCAGCCGACCAGATAGGTGTCACCGGGGAGCTGTTTTTT
CDR3 protein: CASSADQIGVTGELFF

D gene: NA
J gene: TRBJ2-7
clone size: many
V gene: TRBV4-3
CDR3 DNA: TGCGCCAGCAGCCAAGGAAACTCAGCTCCCTACGAGCAGTACTTC
CDR3 protein: CASSQGNSAPYEQYF

D gene: NA
J gene: TRBJ2-5
clone size: NA
V gene: TRBV3-2
CDR3 DNA: TGTGCCAGCAGCCCCCCGGGGGGGGAGACCCAGTACTTC
CDR3 protein: CASSPPGGETQYF

D gene: NA
J gene: TRBJ2-7
clone size: NA
V gene: TRBV6-6
CDR3 DNA: TGTGCCAGCAGTGCTAGCGCGACCTACGAGCAGTACTTC
CDR3 protein: CASSASATYEQYF

D gene: TRBD2
J gene: TRBJ2-7
clone size: NA
V gene: TRBV9
CDR3 DNA: TGTGCCAGCAGCCAAAGCGGGAGGGCCCTCTACGAGCAGTACTTC
CDR3 protein: CASSQSGRALYEQYF

D gene: NA
J gene: TRBJ1-1
clone size: NA
V gene: TRBV19
CDR3 DNA: TGTGCCAGTAGTATAGATTTGGGCACTGAAGCTTTCTTT
CDR3 protein: CASSIDLGTEAFF

D gene: TRBD1
J gene: TRBJ2-2
clone size: many
V gene: TRBV25-1
CDR3 DNA: TGTGCCAGCAGTGATACAGGGGGCGTATCGTCCGGGGAGCTGTTTTTT
CDR3 protein: CASSDTGGVSSGELFF

D gene: NA
J gene: TRBJ1-2
clone size: NA
V gene: TRBV20-1
CDR3 DNA: TGCAGTGCTAGAGGCCGGGGGCTGGGCTACACCTTC
CDR3 protein: CSARGRGLGYTF

D gene: TRBD2
J gene: TRBJ2-5
clone size: many
V gene: TRBV12-5
CDR3 DNA: TGTGCTAGTGGTCCGGGACTAGCGGGAGAGTCGGAGACCCAGTACTTC
CDR3 protein: CASGPGLAGESETQYF

D gene: NA
J gene: TRBJ2-3
clone size: many
V gene: TRBV19
CDR3 DNA: TGTGCCAGCAAGATCCCGGGGAGCACAGATACGCAGTATTTT
CDR3 protein: CASKIPGSTDTQYF

D gene: NA
J gene: TRBJ2-1
clone size: NA
V gene: TRBV7-6
CDR3 DNA: TGTGCCAGCAGCTTCGACAGGGGTAGCGGGGGCGAGCAGTTCTTC
CDR3 protein: CASSFDRGSGGEQFF

D gene: NA
J gene: TRBJ2-7
clone size: few
V gene: TRBV7-9
CDR3 DNA: TGTGCCAGCAGCCGAACTACCTACGAGCAGTACTTC
CDR3 protein: CASSRTTYEQYF

D gene: NA
J gene: TRBJ2-2
clone size: many
V gene: TRBV29-1
CDR3 DNA: TGCAGCGTTGACGGGCAGAGGAACACCGGGGAGCTGTTTTTT
CDR3 protein: CSVDGQRNTGELFF

D gene: TRBD1
J gene: TRBJ2-1
clone size: NA
V gene: TRBV7-9
CDR3 DNA: TGTGCCAGCTTGGGACAGCTCCTGGGCAATGAGCAGTTCTTC
CDR3 protein: CASLGQLLGNEQFF

D gene: TRBD2
J gene: TRBJ2-3
clone size: NA
V gene: TRBV20-1
CDR3 DNA: TGCAGTGCCAGCCAGCGGGGGGTGGGCACAGATACGCAGTATTTT
CDR3 protein: CSASQRGVGTDTQYF

D gene: TRBD2
J gene: TRBJ2-1
clone size: few
V gene: TRBV11-2
CDR3 DNA: TGTGCCAGCAGCTTAGGACTAGCGCACTACAATGAGCAGTTCTTC
CDR3 protein: CASSLGLAHYNEQFF

D gene: TRBD1
J gene: TRBJ1-5
clone size: NA
V gene: TRBV3-1
CDR3 DNA: TGTGCCAGCAGCGCCACAGGGGGCAATCAGCCCCAGCATTTT
CDR3 protein: CASSATGGNQPQHF

D gene: NA
J gene: TRBJ2-7
clone size: many
V gene: TRBV7-2
CDR3 DNA: TGTGCCAGCAACTTAGGGGCAGGCAGCTACGAGCAGTACTTC
CDR3 protein: CASNLGAGSYEQYF

D gene: TRBD2
J gene: TRBJ2-7
clone size: NA
V gene: TRBV28
CDR3 DNA: TGTGCCAGCAGCGACGGGGGGGCCAACTCCTACGAGCAGTACTTC
CDR3 protein: CASSDGGANSYEQYF

D gene: NA
J gene: TRBJ1-2
clone size: many
V gene: TRBV19
CDR3 DNA: TGTGCCAGTAGGGAACCCCGGAGGGAAGGCTACACCTTC
CDR3 protein: CASREPRREGYTF

D gene: TRBD2
J gene: TRBJ2-1
clone size: few
V gene: TRBV11-2
CDR3 DNA: TGTGCCAGCACCATCTTCACTAGCGGGGCCTACAATGAGCAGTTCTTC
CDR3 protein: CASTIFTSGAYNEQFF

D gene: NA
J gene: TRBJ1-5
clone size: few
V gene: TRBV11-2
CDR3 DNA: TGTGCCAGCAGCAACCAACAGGACCAGCCCCAGCATTTT
CDR3 protein: CASSNQQDQPQHF

D gene: NA
J gene: TRBJ1-2
clone size: many
V gene: TRBV15
CDR3 DNA: TGTGCCACCAGCTCAGGGGCTCCCCAAGTGGACTATGGCTACACCTTC
CDR3 protein: CATSSGAPQVDYGYTF

D gene: TRBD1
J gene: TRBJ2-2
clone size: NA
V gene: TRBV10-3
CDR3 DNA: TGTGCCATCAGCGGACAGGCTTGGAACACCGGGGAGCTGTTTTTT
CDR3 protein: CAISGQAWNTGELFF

D gene: TRBD2
J gene: TRBJ2-5
clone size: NA
V gene: TRBV28
CDR3 DNA: TGTGCCAGCAGATCGGGGGGGACCCAAGAGACCCAGTACTTC
CDR3 protein: CASRSGGTQETQYF

D gene: TRBD1
J gene: TRBJ2-3
clone size: NA
V gene: TRBV7-2
CDR3 DNA: TGTGCCAGCAGCTTTCCTGGACAGGCAGATACGCAGTATTTT
CDR3 protein: CASSFPGQADTQYF

D gene: TRBD2
J gene: TRBJ2-1
clone size: NA
V gene: TRBV5-1
CDR3 DNA: TGCGCCAGCAGCCAATCACAAACCGGGGGGAATGAGCAGTTCTTC
CDR3 protein: CASSQSQTGGNEQFF

D gene: TRBD2
J gene: TRBJ2-2
clone size: many
V gene: TRBV28
CDR3 DNA: TGTGCCAGCATTGAGGCGGGAGTCACCGGGGAGCTGTTTTTT
CDR3 protein: CASIEAGVTGELFF

D gene: NA
J gene: TRBJ2-1
clone size: many
V gene: TRBV10-3
CDR3 DNA: TGTGCCATCAGTGAGTCGAAAGTTTCTGAGCAGTTCTTC
CDR3 protein: CAISESKVSEQFF

D gene: NA
J gene: TRBJ1-1
clone size: once
V gene: TRBV28
CDR3 DNA: TGTGCCAGCAGTTTCATACAAGTGAACACTGAAGCTTTCTTT
CDR3 protein: CASSFIQVNTEAFF

D gene: TRBD2
J gene: TRBJ2-2
clone size: few
V gene: TRBV12-3/TRBV12-4
CDR3 DNA: TGTGCCAGCAGTTTTCGGAGCGGGAGAGTCGGGGAGCTGTTTTTT
CDR3 protein: CASSFRSGRVGELFF

D gene: NA
J gene: TRBJ2-7
clone size: many
V gene: TRBV7-3
CDR3 DNA: TGTGCCAGCAGCTTAAATGCCCTCGGCGAGCAGTACTTC
CDR3 protein: CASSLNALGEQYF

D gene: NA
J gene: TRBJ2-7
clone size: many
V gene: TRBV4-3
CDR3 DNA: TGCGCCAGCAGCCAAGACGCCAGGGGTGGCGAGCAGTACTTC
CDR3 protein: CASSQDARGGEQYF

D gene: NA
J gene: TRBJ1-1
clone size: many
V gene: TRBV28
CDR3 DNA: TGTGCCAGCAGCCGTGGGATGGGGCCTGAAGCTTTCTTT
CDR3 protein: CASSRGMGPEAFF

D gene: NA
J gene: TRBJ2-7
clone size: NA
V gene: TRBV6-1
CDR3 DNA: TGTGCCAGCAGTGATTGGGGCCCCTACGAGCAGTACTTC
CDR3 protein: CASSDWGPYEQYF

D gene: TRBD2
J gene: TRBJ2-3
clone size: many
V gene: TRBV6-2/TRBV6-3
CDR3 DNA: TGTGCCAGCAGTCCAGGACTAGCGGGGAACACAGATACGCAGTATTTT
CDR3 protein: CASSPGLAGNTDTQYF

D gene: NA
J gene: TRBJ1-4
clone size: NA
V gene: TRBV19
CDR3 DNA: TGTGCCAGTATCGGGTCGGAGAATGAAAAACTGTTTTTT
CDR3 protein: CASIGSENEKLFF

D gene: TRBD1
J gene: TRBJ1-5
clone size: once
V gene: TRBV9
CDR3 DNA: TGTGCCAGCAGCTCCCCCGGACAGGGAAATCAGCCCCAGCATTTT
CDR3 protein: CASSSPGQGNQPQHF

D gene: NA
J gene: TRBJ1-3
clone size: NA
V gene: TRBV14
CDR3 DNA: TGTGCCAGCAGCCAAGGAAGAAACACCATATATTTT
CDR3 protein: CASSQGRNTIYF

D gene: NA
J gene: TRBJ1-5
clone size: few
V gene: TRBV20-1
CDR3 DNA: TGCAGTGCCACCTATGCGGGGAGTAGCAATCAGCCCCAGCATTTT
CDR3 protein: CSATYAGSSNQPQHF

D gene: TRBD2
J gene: TRBJ2-7
clone size: many
V gene: TRBV4-1
CDR3 DNA: TGCGCCAGCAAAAAGGACACCCGGGGGGACTACGAGCAGTACTTC
CDR3 protein: CASKKDTRGDYEQYF

D gene: NA
J gene: TRBJ2-1
clone size: NA
V gene: TRBV9
CDR3 DNA: TGTGCCAGCAGCGTAGCTTCGAACAATGAGCAGTTCTTC
CDR3 protein: CASSVASNNEQFF

D gene: NA
J gene: TRBJ1-5
clone size: NA
V gene: TRBV20-1
CDR3 DNA: TGCAGTGCCCCGGTAAGGGTCGAGGGGCCCCAGCATTTT
CDR3 protein: CSAPVRVEGPQHF

D gene: NA
J gene: TRBJ1-1
clone size: NA
V gene: TRBV7-8
CDR3 DNA: TGTGCCAGCAGCTCACAGGGCGGGAACACTGAAGCTTTCTTT
CDR3 protein: CASSSQGGNTEAFF

D gene: NA
J gene: TRBJ1-5
clone size: few
V gene: TRBV27
CDR3 DNA: TGTGCCAGCAGTTTATCGTCGTCTCGGCAGCCCCAGCATTTT
CDR3 protein: CASSLSSSRQPQHF

D gene: TRBD1
J gene: TRBJ2-2
clone size: many
V gene: TRBV7-9
CDR3 DNA: TGTGCCAGCAGCTTACACGGGACAGTGAACACCGGGGAGCTGTTTTTT
CDR3 protein: CASSLHGTVNTGELFF

D gene: TRBD2
J gene: TRBJ2-3
clone size: few
V gene: TRBV11-2
CDR3 DNA: TGTGCCAGCAGCTTAGCGGCGGGGGGGGGCACAGATACGCAGTATTTT
CDR3 protein: CASSLAAGGGTDTQYF